This T cell receptor (beta chain) was sequenced during a study of neoadjuvant anti-PD-1 for oral cavity cancer. Whole-study context: Patients without progression received a fourth nivolumab dose around day 43, then surgical resection on days 50-56. Whole-study findings and limits: Higher pretreatment blood Treg/Th17 ratios correlated with higher pretreatment blood and lower post-treatment tumor TCRbeta clonality. Post-nivolumab, blood T cell clonality was significantly elevated in non-responders.

Time point indicated: after neoadjuvant nivolumab, at surgical resection. Stage II-IVA oral cavity squamous cell carcinoma was new and untreated by systemic or radiation therapy. Per germline, CDR1 MNHNS and CDR2 SASEGT. The CDR3 is made up of 17 amino acids. V was pared by 2 bases and J by 0 bases, with 14 bases between. Clones were read by immunoSEQ multiplex PCR, and TCRdb kept only the in-frame ones, dropping some. The data show 63,000 or so clones, roughly nine tenths seen once. To note about this clone: The antigen remains undetermined.

This chain uses TRBV6-1 with TRBJ1-3, with no clear D. Sequencing was performed on PBMCs, taken after nivolumab (anti-PD-1) treatment. The clonotype originates from a person aged 35-79 years with oral cavity squamous cell carcinoma. The CDR3 DNA reads as TGTGCCAGCAGTGAACCTCCCCGACTAAGCTCTGGAAACACCATATATTTT. This translates into CASSEPPRLSSGNTIYF.